This T cell receptor beta chain originates from a study of OX40 agonist ivuxolimab in advanced cancers. The wider study: Patients' therapy was ivuxolimab, an antibody that acts as an agonist of OX40 (CD134). The study, taken as a whole, reports: There was clonal expansion of CD4+ and CD8+ blood T cells by week 6 at 0.1 to 3.0 mg/kg. Part of the nonresponder group also had normalized T-cell clonal expansion that was low.

Drawing of blood for sampling happened at baseline, at cycle 4 day 1, and at cycle 7 day 1. Trimming pared 4 bases from V and 9 bases from J, leaving 24 bases between. There are 16 residues in the CDR3. Germline-derived CDR1 and CDR2 are SEHNR and FQNEAQ (reference sequence). Concerning this clone: Its antigen is undetermined.

Some clones are missing from TCRdb's copy, which holds only in-frame ones; the method was immunoSEQ multiplex PCR. The sample yields fewer than 65,000 clones, approximately 93% seen once. The sequence was collected from an adult with an advanced solid tumor such as melanoma, head and neck, liver or kidney cancer. The material was CD4+ or CD8+ T cells sorted from blood, obtained in a trial of the OX40 agonist ivuxolimab. This chain links TRBV7-9 with TRBJ1-2; D call uncertain. CDR3 bases: TGTGCCAGCAGCTCTACCCCCGCCGGAGGCCTTCATAGCTACACCTTC. Translating gives CASSSTPAGGLHSYTF.